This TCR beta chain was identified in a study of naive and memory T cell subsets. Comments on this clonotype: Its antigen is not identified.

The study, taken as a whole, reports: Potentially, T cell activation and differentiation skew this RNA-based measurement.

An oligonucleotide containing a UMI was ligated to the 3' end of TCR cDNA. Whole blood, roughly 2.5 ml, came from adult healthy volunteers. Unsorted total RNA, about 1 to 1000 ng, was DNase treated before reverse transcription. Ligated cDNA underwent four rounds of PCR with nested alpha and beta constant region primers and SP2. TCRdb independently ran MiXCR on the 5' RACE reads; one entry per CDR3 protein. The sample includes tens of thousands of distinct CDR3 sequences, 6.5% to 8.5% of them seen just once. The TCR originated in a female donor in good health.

The CDR3 protein is CASILQGRSTEAFF. The CDR3 DNA sequence: TGTGCCAGCATTTTACAGGGGCGTAGCACTGAAGCTTTCTTT. This sequence joins TRBV6-6 and TRBJ1-1; 7 bases map to TRBD1. After removal of 7 bases from V and 4 bases from J, the junction contained 9 bases not matched to a gene. Germline CDR1 is MNHNY and CDR2 is SVGAGI (reference sequence). This CDR3 has 14 amino acids.